The 20 T cell receptor beta chains presented below share a single source sample, sequenced in a study of T cell repertoires in ileal Crohn's disease. The time point was: neoterminal ileum biopsy at postoperative endoscopy, about 6 months after surgery. Clones were read by immunoSEQ multiplex PCR, and TCRdb kept only the in-frame ones, dropping some. Of approximately 10,000 clones listed, over 55% are singletons. Sequencing was done on a sample of ileal tissue. All receptors derive from an adult with Crohn's disease.

V is TRBV28 and J is TRBJ2-1; TRBD2 aligns across 9 bases. CDR3 length: 16 amino acids. Looked up from germline, CDR1 is MDHEN and CDR2 is SYDVKM. V lost 5 bases to trimming and J lost 7 bases; unmatched junction nucleotides: 12. CDR3 DNA: TGTGCCAGCAGTCAAGAGCGGGAGGCGCCGTTGAATGAGCAGTTCTTC. As protein: CASSQEREAPLNEQFF.

Only a few counts were recorded for this clone. The gene calls are TRBV29-1 and TRBJ2-7, with 10 positions matching TRBD1. The trim removed 5 bases at V and 5 bases at J, leaving 6 bases unmatched. The CDR3 has 13 residues. Germline loops: CDR1 SQVTM, CDR2 ANQGSEA. Here the CDR3 DNA reads TGCAGCGTTCTGGGACAGGGGTACCACGAGCAGTACTTC. It specifies CSVLGQGYHEQYF.

V and J are TRBV6-5 and TRBJ1-2, with 8 bases lining up with TRBD1. Germline V gene lookup returns CDR1 MNHEY and CDR2 SVGAGI. CDR3 length: 13 amino acids. Trimming cost V 0 bases and J 12 bases; bases outside gene matches: 6. CDR3 loop: CASSYSTGQGNTF. In DNA, the CDR3 is TGTGCCAGCAGTTACTCGACAGGACAGGGAAACACCTTC.

There are a few counts of this clone. V and J are TRBV7-6 and TRBJ2-3; 10 nucleotides agree with TRBD2. Looked up from germline, CDR1 is SGHVS and CDR2 is FNYEAQ. This CDR3 spans 19 amino acids. V shed 3 bases and J 0 bases; nucleotides not matched to a gene: 12. This chain's CDR3 is CASSFSGASGRESTDTQYF. The CDR3, as DNA: TGTGCCAGCAGCTTTAGCGGGGCTAGCGGGAGAGAGAGCACAGATACGCAGTATTTT. Together with reference TRBV7-6 and TRBJ2-3, the CDR3 gives the full variable domain: GAGVSQSPRYKVTKRGQDVALRCDPISGHVSLYWYRQALGQGPEFLTYFNYEAQQDKSGLPNDRFSAERPEGSISTLTIQRTEQRDSAMYRCASSFSGASGRESTDTQYFGPGTRLTVL.

The V call is TRBV18, the J call TRBJ1-2; TRBD1 aligns across 9 bases. From germline, CDR1 is KGHSH and CDR2 LQKENI. The V and J ends lost 5 bases and 7 bases, in that order; junction bases with no gene match: 8. CDR3 size: 14 residues. This CDR3 reads CASSSGTGKGGYTF. Here the CDR3 DNA reads TGTGCCAGCTCATCCGGGACAGGGAAGGGTGGCTACACCTTC.

The V call is TRBV19, the J call TRBJ2-2, with D uncertain. In germline, CDR1 is LNHDA, CDR2 SQIVND (reference sequence). Trimming took off 8 bases at V and 3 bases at J, with 10 bases between the two ends. CDR3 length: 13 amino acids. The CDR3 sequence is CASDSRYTGELFF. In DNA form, the CDR3 reads TGTGCCAGTGACTCGCGGTACACCGGGGAGCTGTTTTTT.

The J gene is TRBJ2-5, the V gene TRBV6-1, with TRBD1 matching 8 bases. The DNA matches TRBJ2-7 better at its end, which makes the J call doubtful. CDR3 length equals 14 residues. Germline V gives CDR1 MNHNS, CDR2 SASEGT. The CDR3 bases are TGTGCCAGCAAGATGAGACAGGGGCACTACGAGCAGTACTTC. Protein sequence: CASKMRQGHYEQYF.

The chain combines TRBV27 with TRBJ2-2; 8 bases map to TRBD2. Germline CDR1 is MNHEY and CDR2 is SMNVEV (reference sequence). V gave up 2 bases and J gave up 4 bases; unmatched junction bases: 9. The CDR3 extends over 17 amino acids. The DNA of the CDR3 is TGTGCCAGCAGTTTAATCGTCGGGAGGGCCCCCACCGGGGAGCTGTTTTTT. It specifies CASSLIVGRAPTGELFF.

Concerning this clone: This CDR3 is also generated by other DNA sequences in the sample. The CDR3: CASSSGGGSYEQYF. CDR3 coding DNA: TGTGCCAGCAGCTCGGGTGGAGGCAGCTACGAGCAGTACTTC. The chain links TRBV5-6 to TRBJ2-7; D perhaps matches TRBD2 (5 bases). The V end lost 3 bases, the J end lost 3 bases, and 13 bases lay between the germline ends. The CDR3 runs to 14 residues. The germline CDR1 and CDR2 sequences are SGHDT and YYEEEE.

This clone was recorded only once. J is TRBJ2-5 and V is TRBV30, with D possibly being TRBD2 (6 bases). Per the germline V gene, CDR1 is GTSNPN and CDR2 is SVGIG (reference sequence). V was pared by 1 base and J by 5 bases, with 14 bases between. There are 14 residues in the CDR3. The CDR3 here is CAWSEAAGRETQYF. In nucleotides, the CDR3 is TGTGCCTGGAGTGAAGCGGCAGGGAGGGAGACCCAGTACTTC.

The genes are TRBV6-5 and TRBJ2-1, with 9 bases aligning to TRBD2. This CDR3 has 16 amino acids. Germline V gene sequence: CDR1 MNHEY, CDR2 SVGAGI. Trimming at V came to 2 bases and at J to 7 bases, leaving 9 bases not matched to a gene. The CDR3 nucleotides are TGTGCCAGCAGTTACCGCGCGAGCGGGGGGTTGAATGAGCAGTTCTTC. Amino acid sequence: CASSYRASGGLNEQFF.

The chain recombines TRBV5-4 with TRBJ2-1; D remains ambiguous. CDR3 length: 16 residues. Germline values: CDR1 SGHNT, CDR2 YYREEE (reference sequence). Trimming took 3 bases from V and 0 from J, leaving 13 bases between them. The CDR3 region is CASSSDGRSSYNEQFF. The DNA of the CDR3 is TGTGCCAGCAGCTCGGATGGCCGGAGCTCCTACAATGAGCAGTTCTTC.

This clone occurred a few times. This chain links TRBV6-1 with TRBJ2-1; TRBD2 agrees at 8 bases. Germline V gene lookup returns CDR1 MNHNS and CDR2 SASEGT. CDR3 length: 15 residues. Unmatched junction bases numbered 9, after V lost 8 bases and J lost 3 bases. This CDR3 is CASSSGTRLYNEQFF. CDR3 coding DNA: TGTGCCAGCTCCTCCGGGACTAGACTCTACAATGAGCAGTTCTTC.

V is TRBV28 and J is TRBJ1-5, with a possible D match to TRBD1 (5 bases). The CDR3 length is 14 residues. V was trimmed by 6 bases and J by 12 bases, leaving 21 bases between them. In germline, CDR1 is MDHEN, CDR2 SYDVKM. Here the CDR3 reads CASSPAPGHRIQHF. CDR3 in DNA: TGTGCCAGCAGCCCCGCGCCCGGTCACAGGATCCAGCATTTT.

V is TRBV19 and J is TRBJ2-7; D is unclear. Trimming left V 1 base short and J 7 bases short, with 11 bases between. The CDR3 consists of 13 residues. Germline V gives CDR1 LNHDA, CDR2 SQIVND (reference sequence). DNA for the CDR3: TGTGCCAGTAGTATAGGTGGCGGAACGGAGCAGTACTTC. Amino acid sequence: CASSIGGGTEQYF.

This CDR3 is CASSFIRQGDRNTIYF. The CDR3 DNA follows: TGTGCCAGCAGCTTCATTAGACAGGGGGATAGAAACACCATATATTTT. The chain uses TRBV7-2 and TRBJ1-3, with TRBD1 matching 9 bases. Per the germline V gene, CDR1 is SGHTA and CDR2 is FQGNSA. The trim removed 3 bases at V and 5 bases at J, leaving 8 bases unmatched. CDR3 length equals 16 residues.

The chain has TRBV2 and TRBJ2-1, with D possibly matching TRBD2 (6 bases). The germline gives CDR1 SNHLY, CDR2 FYNNEI. V lost 7 bases, J lost 7 bases, and 20 bases lay in between. The CDR3 runs to 15 residues. DNA for the CDR3: TGTGCCAGCAAGGGATATAGGGGTGCGGGGAATGAGCAGTTCTTC. The encoded protein is CASKGYRGAGNEQFF.

This sequence joins TRBV28 and TRBJ2-5; 7 bases fit TRBD1. The V gene end was trimmed by 3 bases and the J gene end by 4 bases; junction bases not matched to a gene: 14. The CDR3 covers 17 residues. CDR1 and CDR2 (germline): MDHEN, SYDVKM. Here the CDR3 reads CASSLAQNTGAGETQYF. The CDR3 DNA is TGTGCCAGCAGTTTGGCTCAAAATACAGGGGCAGGAGAGACCCAGTACTTC.

A single count supports this clone. The rearrangement joins TRBV5-6 to TRBJ2-1; 10 bases fit TRBD2. Germline V gene sequence: CDR1 SGHDT, CDR2 YYEEEE. This CDR3 comprises 16 residues. The V segment lost 3 bases and the J segment 3 bases; nucleotides outside the gene matches: 6. This CDR3 reads CASSWAGTSDYNEQFF. DNA for the CDR3: TGTGCCAGCAGCTGGGCCGGGACTAGCGACTACAATGAGCAGTTCTTC. The full variable domain, rest sourced from reference TRBV5-6 and TRBJ2-1, is DAGVTQSPTHLIKTRGQQVTLRCSPKSGHDTVSWYQQALGQGPQFIFQYYEEEERQRGNFPDRFSGHQFPNYSSELNVNALLLGDSALYLCASSWAGTSDYNEQFFGPGTRLTVL.

The chain joins TRBV4-1 to TRBJ2-1; weak D call: TRBD2 (6 bases). Deletions cut 3 bases from V and 3 bases from J, with 9 bases between. Germline V gene sequence: CDR1 MGHRA, CDR2 YSYEKL. This CDR3 contains 14 residues. For the CDR3, the DNA is TGCGCCAGCAGCCAGCTGGACTACTACAATGAGCAGTTCTTC. Protein: CASSQLDYYNEQFF.